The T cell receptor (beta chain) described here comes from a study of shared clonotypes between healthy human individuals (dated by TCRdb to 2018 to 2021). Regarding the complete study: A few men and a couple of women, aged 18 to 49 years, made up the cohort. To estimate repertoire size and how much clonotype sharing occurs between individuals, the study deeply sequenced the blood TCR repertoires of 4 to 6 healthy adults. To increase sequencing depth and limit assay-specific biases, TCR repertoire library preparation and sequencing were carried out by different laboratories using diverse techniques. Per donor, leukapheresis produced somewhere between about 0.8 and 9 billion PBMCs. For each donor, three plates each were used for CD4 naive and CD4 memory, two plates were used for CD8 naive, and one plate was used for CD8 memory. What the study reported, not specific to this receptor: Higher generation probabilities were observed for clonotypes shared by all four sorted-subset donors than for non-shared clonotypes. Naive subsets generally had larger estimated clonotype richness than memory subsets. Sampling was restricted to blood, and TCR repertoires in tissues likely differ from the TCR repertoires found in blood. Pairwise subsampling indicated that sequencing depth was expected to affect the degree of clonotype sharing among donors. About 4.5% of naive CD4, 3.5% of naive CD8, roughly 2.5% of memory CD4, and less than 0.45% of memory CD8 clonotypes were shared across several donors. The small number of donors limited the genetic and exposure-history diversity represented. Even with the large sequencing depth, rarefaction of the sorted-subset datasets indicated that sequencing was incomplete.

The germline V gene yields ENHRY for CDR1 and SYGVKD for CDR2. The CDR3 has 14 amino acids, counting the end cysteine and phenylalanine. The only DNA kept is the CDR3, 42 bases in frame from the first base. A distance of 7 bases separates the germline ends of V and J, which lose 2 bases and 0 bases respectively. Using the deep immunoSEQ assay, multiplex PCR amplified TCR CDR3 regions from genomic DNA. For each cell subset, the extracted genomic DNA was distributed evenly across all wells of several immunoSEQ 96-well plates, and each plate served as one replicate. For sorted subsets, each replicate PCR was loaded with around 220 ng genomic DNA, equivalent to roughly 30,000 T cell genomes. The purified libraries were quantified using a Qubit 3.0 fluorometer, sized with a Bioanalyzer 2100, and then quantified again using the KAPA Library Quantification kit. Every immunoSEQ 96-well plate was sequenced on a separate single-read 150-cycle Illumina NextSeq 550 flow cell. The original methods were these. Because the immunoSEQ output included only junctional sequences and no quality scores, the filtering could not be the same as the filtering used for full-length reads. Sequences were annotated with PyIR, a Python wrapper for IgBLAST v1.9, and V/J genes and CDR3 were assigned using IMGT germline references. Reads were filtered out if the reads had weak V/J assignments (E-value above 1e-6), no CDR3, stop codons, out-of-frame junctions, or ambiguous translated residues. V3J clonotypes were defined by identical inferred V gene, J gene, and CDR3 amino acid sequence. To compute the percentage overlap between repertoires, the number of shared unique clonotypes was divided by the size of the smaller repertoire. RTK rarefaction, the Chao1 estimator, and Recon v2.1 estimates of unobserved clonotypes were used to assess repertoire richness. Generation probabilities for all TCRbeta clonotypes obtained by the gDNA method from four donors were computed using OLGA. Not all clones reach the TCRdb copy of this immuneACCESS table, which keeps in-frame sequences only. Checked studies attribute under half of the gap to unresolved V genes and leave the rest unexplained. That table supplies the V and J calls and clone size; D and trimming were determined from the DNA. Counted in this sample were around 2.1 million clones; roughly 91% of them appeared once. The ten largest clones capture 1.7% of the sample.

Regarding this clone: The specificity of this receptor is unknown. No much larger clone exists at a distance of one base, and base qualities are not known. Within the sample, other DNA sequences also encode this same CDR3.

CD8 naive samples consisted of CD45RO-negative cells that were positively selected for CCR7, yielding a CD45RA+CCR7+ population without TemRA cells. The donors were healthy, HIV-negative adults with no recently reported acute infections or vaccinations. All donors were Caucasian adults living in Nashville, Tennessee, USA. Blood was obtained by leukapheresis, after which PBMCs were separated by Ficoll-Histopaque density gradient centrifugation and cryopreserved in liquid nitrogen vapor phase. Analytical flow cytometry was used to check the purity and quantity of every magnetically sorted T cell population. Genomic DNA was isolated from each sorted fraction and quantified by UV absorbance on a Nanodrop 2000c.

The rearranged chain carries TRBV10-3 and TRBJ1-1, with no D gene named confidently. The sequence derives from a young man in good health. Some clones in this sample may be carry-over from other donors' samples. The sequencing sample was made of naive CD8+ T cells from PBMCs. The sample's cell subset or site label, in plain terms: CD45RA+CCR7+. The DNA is TGTGCCATCAGTGAGGTCCTGTTGAACACTGAAGCTTTCTTT. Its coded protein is CAISEVLLNTEAFF.